The clone carrying this T cell receptor (beta chain) came up a few times. This specimen comes from a study of T cells in localized non-small cell lung cancer. From germline, CDR1 is SGHTA and CDR2 FQGTGA. The CDR3 extends over 16 amino acids. V trimming: 0 bases; J trimming: 3 bases; junction bases outside the gene matches: 5. TCRdb keeps only in-frame clones here, not all; method: immunoSEQ multiplex PCR. The table records approximately 89,000 clones, around three quarters of them present only once. Here the sequenced sample was PBMCs, taken before any cancer treatment. The genes are TRBV7-3 and TRBJ1-3; TRBD1 matches 7 bases. This TCR derives from a man aged 35 to 69 with stage II squamous cell lung carcinoma. The CDR3 sequence is CASSLTSGGSGNTIYF. The CDR3 region has the DNA TGTGCCAGCAGCTTAACCTCAGGGGGTAGTGGAAACACCATATATTTT. The entire variable domain, with the rest obtained from reference TRBV7-3 and TRBJ1-3, is as follows: GAGVSQTPSNKVTEKGKYVELRCDPISGHTALYWYRQSLGQGPEFLIYFQGTGAADDSGLPNDRFFAVRPEGSVSTLKIQRTERGDSAVYLCASSLTSGGSGNTIYFGEGSWLTVV.